Listed below are T cell receptor beta chains from one sample, sequenced in a study of identical twins. TCRdb reprocessed the 5' RACE reads with MiXCR, giving one entry per CDR3 protein. The sample lists about 660,000 distinct CDR3 sequences, roughly 8% occurring once. The data also belong to a second study, concerning yellow fever vaccine responses in identical twins.

Sequenced: PBMCs. Receptor source: a woman under 30 in good health. CDR3s include the opening cysteine and the closing phenylalanine or tryptophan. A D gene is named only where the DNA matches it firmly. Not every row has a clone size; where given, it reads once, few, many or a size class.

>TRBJ2-3|-|-|TRBV5-1
TGCGCCAGCAGCTTGGAACTCACAGATACGCAGTATTTT
CASSLELTDTQYF
>TRBJ2-2|TRBD1|-|TRBV9
TGTGCCAGCACCCCGGGACAGGGGGTATTGACCGGGGAGCTGTTTTTT
CASTPGQGVLTGELFF
>TRBJ2-7|TRBD2|many|TRBV2
TGTGCCAGCAGTGAATATGGACTAGCGCCAGCCTACGAGCAGTACTTC
CASSEYGLAPAYEQYF
>TRBJ1-1|-|few|TRBV5-5
TGTGCCAGCAGCCTAGCAGGGTGGACTGAAGCTTTCTTT
CASSLAGWTEAFF
>TRBJ2-3|-|many|TRBV5-1
TGCGCCAGCAGCCGGGCGGACCGATCGGATACGCAGTATTTT
CASSRADRSDTQYF
>TRBJ2-1|-|many|TRBV5-1
TGCGCCAGCAGCTCGGGCCTTGACCCAATGTACAATGAGCAGTTCTTC
CASSSGLDPMYNEQFF
>TRBJ2-3|TRBD1|many|TRBV7-9
TGTGCCAGCAATGGGCCAATAGAGGGGGCGGGCACAGATACGCAGTATTTT
CASNGPIEGAGTDTQYF
>TRBJ2-7|TRBD2|-|TRBV6-4
TGTGCCAGCAGAGTCCGGGAGGGTCATTTGCAGTACTTC
CASRVREGHLQYF
>TRBJ2-7|TRBD2|few|TRBV20-1
TGCAGTGCTAGAGAAGGGACTAGCGGGAGATCATTTTTGGTTGCCTACGAGCAGTACTTC
CSAREGTSGRSFLVAYEQYF
>TRBJ2-4|TRBD1|-|TRBV27
TGTGCCAGCAGTCCCTCGGACAGGGCAATTCGGAACATTCAGTACTTC
CASSPSDRAIRNIQYF
>TRBJ2-7|TRBD2|-|TRBV6-1
TGTGCCAGCAGTCCTACTAGCGGGACCTCCTACGAGCAGTACTTC
CASSPTSGTSYEQYF
>TRBJ2-5|-|many|TRBV12-3/TRBV12-4
TGTGCCAGCAGCCTTAGCGGCCAAGAGACCCAGTACTTC
CASSLSGQETQYF
>TRBJ1-1|-|few|TRBV7-6
TGTGCCAGCAGCCGAATACGGGCGAGCACTGAAGCTTTCTTT
CASSRIRASTEAFF
>TRBJ2-3|-|few|TRBV5-6
TGTGCCAGCAGCTCCTATGGGACTTGGGGCACAGATACGCAGTATTTT
CASSSYGTWGTDTQYF
>TRBJ1-5|-|few|TRBV20-1
TGCAGTGCCCCGGAGGGGGGGATCGGCAATCAGCCCCAGCATTTT
CSAPEGGIGNQPQHF
>TRBJ1-2|-|few|TRBV12-3/TRBV12-4
TGTGCCAGCAGAGTGACTGGCTATGGCTACACCTTC
CASRVTGYGYTF
>TRBJ2-5|TRBD1|few|TRBV19
TGTGCCAGTAGTGCGATACTTGGACAGGGGGAGGAGACCCAGTACTTC
CASSAILGQGEETQYF
>TRBJ1-1|TRBD1|many|TRBV5-1
TGCGCCAGCAGCTTGGCTGGGACAGTGGACACTGAAGCTTTCTTT
CASSLAGTVDTEAFF
>TRBJ2-3|-|-|TRBV29-1
TGCAGCGTTGAACCACAGGGCCCCACAGATACGCAGTATTTT
CSVEPQGPTDTQYF
>TRBJ2-2|-|few|TRBV28
TGTGCCAGCAGTTTCCCTCGGGGGTTAAACACCGGGGAGCTGTTTTTT
CASSFPRGLNTGELFF
>TRBJ2-1|-|-|TRBV30
TGTGCCTGGAGTGTTAAGGGAGGTGGTGAGCAGTTCTTC
CAWSVKGGGEQFF
>TRBJ2-7|-|few|TRBV3-1
TGTGCCAGCAGCCAAGGAGAAACTTACGAGCAGTACTTC
CASSQGETYEQYF
>TRBJ1-2|-|-|TRBV10-3
TGTGCCATCAGTGAGTCCGGTGGGGGAGGAGGCTACACCTTC
CAISESGGGGGYTF
>TRBJ2-1|-|few|TRBV24-1
TGTGCCACCAGTGATTTGGGGGTTGAGCAGTTCTTC
CATSDLGVEQFF
>TRBJ1-1|-|many|TRBV7-9
TGTGCCAGCAGCCCCCACCTTATAGGAGGGCTGAACACTGAAGCTTTCTTT
CASSPHLIGGLNTEAFF